This T cell receptor (beta chain) was recovered during a study of T cell repertoires in cytomegalovirus infection. Findings of the study overall: In two of eight donors, the top clonotype was HLA-C-restricted CMV-specific.

This clonotype was recorded at least ten times. Its antigen is unidentified. Germline assignment: CDR1 DFQATT and CDR2 SNEGSKA (reference sequence). The V and J ends lost 2 bases and 3 bases respectively, with 13 bases between them. The CDR3 consists of 14 residues. TCRdb processed the reads anew with MiXCR; each CDR3 protein has one entry. This sample has hundreds of thousands of distinct CDR3 sequences, with roughly 6.5% found just once. The clonotype comes from a human donor in good health (CMV status not recorded). Some clones in this sample may be carry-over from other donors' samples. The V and J genes are TRBV20-1 and TRBJ1-1, with a tentative D call TRBD1 (6 bases). The sequenced sample was PBMCs. This chain's CDR3 is CSARLGGWDTEAFF. For the CDR3, the DNA is TGCAGTGCTAGACTTGGGGGCTGGGACACTGAAGCTTTCTTT.